Many counts were recorded for the clone carrying this T cell receptor (beta chain). Its antigen is currently unknown. The V gene lost 3 bases and the J gene lost 3 bases, with 9 bases spanning the gap. The CDR3 totals 13 residues. Per the germline V gene, CDR1 is SGHDT and CDR2 is YYEEEE. It was template switching that added a universal primer site, and there were unique molecular identifiers on the cDNA. From the 5' RACE reads, TCRdb called clonotypes with MiXCR, one entry per CDR3 protein. The repertoire includes some 500,000 distinct CDR3 sequences, around a tenth of them detected once, and approximately 3% sits in the top ten. Healthy Caucasians made up all donors. The entry originates in a study of identical twins. Whole-study results and caveats: For out-of-frame beta sequences, excess twin sharing was weaker.

These same data were also listed under a study on yellow fever vaccine responses in identical twins.

The chain uses TRBV5-6 and TRBJ2-5, with D maybe TRBD1 (5 bases). This receptor was obtained from a woman aged 18-29 years in good health. The sample taken for sequencing was PBMCs. CDR3 loop: CASSSLGEETQYF. The DNA for the CDR3 is TGTGCCAGCAGCTCGCTAGGGGAAGAGACCCAGTACTTC.